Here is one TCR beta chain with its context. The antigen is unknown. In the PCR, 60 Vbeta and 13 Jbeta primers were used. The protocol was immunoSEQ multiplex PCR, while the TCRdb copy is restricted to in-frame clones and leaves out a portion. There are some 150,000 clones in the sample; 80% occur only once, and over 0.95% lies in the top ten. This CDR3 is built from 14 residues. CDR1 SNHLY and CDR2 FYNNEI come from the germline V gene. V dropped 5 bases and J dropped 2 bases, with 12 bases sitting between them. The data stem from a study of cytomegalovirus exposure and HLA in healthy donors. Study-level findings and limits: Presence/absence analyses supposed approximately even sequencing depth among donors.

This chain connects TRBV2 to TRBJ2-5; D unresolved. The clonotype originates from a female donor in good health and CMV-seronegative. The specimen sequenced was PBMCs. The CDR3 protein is CASSYHMTQETQYF. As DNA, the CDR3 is TGTGCCAGCAGTTACCACATGACTCAAGAGACCCAGTACTTC. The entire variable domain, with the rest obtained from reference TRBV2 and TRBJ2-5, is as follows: EPEVTQTPSHQVTQMGQEVILRCVPISNHLYFYWYRQILGQKVEFLVSFYNNEISEKSEIFDDQFSVERPDGSNFTLKIRSTKLEDSAMYFCASSYHMTQETQYFGPGTRLLVL.